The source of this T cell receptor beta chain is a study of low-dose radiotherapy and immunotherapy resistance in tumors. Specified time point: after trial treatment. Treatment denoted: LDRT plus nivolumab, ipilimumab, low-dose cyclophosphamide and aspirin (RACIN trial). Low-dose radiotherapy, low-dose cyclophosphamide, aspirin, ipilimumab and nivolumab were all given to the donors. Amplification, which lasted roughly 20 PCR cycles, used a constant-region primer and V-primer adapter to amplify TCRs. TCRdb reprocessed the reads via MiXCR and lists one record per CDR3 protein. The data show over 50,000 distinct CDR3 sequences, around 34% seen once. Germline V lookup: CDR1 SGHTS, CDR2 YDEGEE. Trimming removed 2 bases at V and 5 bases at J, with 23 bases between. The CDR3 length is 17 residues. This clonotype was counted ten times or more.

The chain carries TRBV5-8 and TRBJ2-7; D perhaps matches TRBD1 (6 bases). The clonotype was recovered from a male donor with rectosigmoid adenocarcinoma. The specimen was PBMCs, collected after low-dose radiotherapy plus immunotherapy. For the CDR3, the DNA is TGTGCCAGCAGCTTAAGGTCCGGGACACCCCTTTTCGACGAGCAGTACTTC. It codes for CASSLRSGTPLFDEQYF. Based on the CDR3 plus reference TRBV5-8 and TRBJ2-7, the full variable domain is EAGVTQSPTHLIKTRGQQATLRCSPISGHTSVYWYQQALGLGLQFLLWYDEGEERNRGNFPPRFSGRQFPNYSSELNVNALELEDSALYLCASSLRSGTPLFDEQYFGPGTRLTVT.